The next 10 T cell receptor beta chains were all read from a single sample in a study of metastatic and nonmetastatic thyroid tumors. Not a single patient had been given any form of treatment at any point before undergoing thyroid surgery. TCRdb ran MiXCR on the PCR reads. The sample contains about 9,100 clones, 22% of which appear only once. Sequencing used adjacent normal tissue. The origin of the receptors is a female donor with papillary thyroid cancer or a benign thyroid nodule (not recorded which). Some clones in this sample may be carry-over from other donors' samples.

This clone has a count of ten or more. A much larger clone lies a single base off, so this may be a read error. Other DNA sequences within the sample encode an identical CDR3. The V gene is TRBV6-1, the J gene TRBJ2-1; perhaps D is TRBD1 or TRBD2 (6 bases each). CDR1 and CDR2 from the germline V gene are MNHNS and SASEGT. The CDR3 loop spans 13 amino acids. The CDR3 DNA is TGTGCTAGCAGTCTGGGGGGCTCCAATGAGCAGTTCTTC. As protein: CASSLGGSNEQFF.

This sequence joins TRBV20-1 and TRBJ2-3; the D gene is possibly TRBD2 (7 bases). V gave up 1 base and J gave up 3 bases, with 20 bases separating them. Germline CDR1 DFQATT, CDR2 SNEGSKA (reference sequence). This CDR3 has 17 amino acids. The CDR3 loop is CSARGGLPGGQTDTQYF. DNA for the CDR3: TGCAGTGCTAGAGGTGGACTGCCGGGGGGCCAGACAGATACGCAGTATTTT.

Regarding this clone: At one boundary the junction diverges from the germline segment, which might be a read error. The chain recombines TRBV2 with TRBJ2-5; possibly TRBD2 for D (5 bases). The germline CDR1 and CDR2 sequences are SNHLY and FYNNEI. The CDR3 consists of 15 residues. The CDR3 region is CAGSERSLAGKTQYF. Written as DNA, the CDR3 is TGTGCCGGCAGTGAAAGGTCGCTAGCTGGGAAGACCCAGTACTTC.

This clone appeared many times. The J gene is TRBJ1-2, the V gene TRBV7-9; D unclear. In germline, CDR1 is SEHNR, CDR2 FQNEAQ (reference sequence). Trimming cost V 2 bases and J 0 bases, with 13 bases left between them. The CDR3 contains 16 residues. CDR3 coding DNA: TGTGCCAGCAGCTTACCGTTCGGACTATCTAACTATGGCTACACCTTC. This sequence encodes CASSLPFGLSNYGYTF.

As regards this clone: Germline is not matched at one junction end, which may reflect a read error. The chain employs TRBV13 and TRBJ1-5; D unresolved. The germline CDR1 and CDR2 sequences are PRHDT and FYEKMQ (reference sequence). The CDR3 totals 21 residues. CDR3 in amino acids: CASTLSTGNPNAHAINQPQHF. CDR3 nucleotide sequence: TGTGCCAGCACCTTATCCACGGGGAATCCGAACGCCCATGCGATCAATCAGCCCCAGCATTTT.

This clone has ten or more counts. The genes are TRBV29-1 and TRBJ1-2; D perhaps matches TRBD1 (5 bases). In germline, CDR1 is SQVTM, CDR2 ANQGSEA. Between the trimmed V and J ends, which lost 4 bases and 4 bases, there was a span of 10 bases. This CDR3 has 12 amino acids. CDR3 loop: CSVVGAPYGYTF. The CDR3 DNA reads as TGCAGCGTTGTTGGGGCCCCCTATGGCTACACCTTC.

The chain recombines TRBV7-8 with TRBJ1-5, with D unclear. V was shortened by 4 bases and J by 3 bases, with 22 bases between the two germline ends. Per germline, CDR1 SGHVS and CDR2 FQNEAQ. CDR3 length equals 18 residues. CDR3 bases: TGTGCCAGCAGCTACCAAAATCCGTGGAGGAGGTTCAATCAGCCCCAGCATTTT. Amino acids: CASSYQNPWRRFNQPQHF. The whole variable domain, filled in from reference TRBV7-8 and TRBJ1-5, reads GAGVSQSPRYKVAKRGQDVALRCDPISGHVSLFWYQQALGQGPEFLTYFQNEAQLDKSGLPSDRFFAERPEGSVSTLKIQRTQQEDSAVYLCASSYQNPWRRFNQPQHFGDGTRLSIL.

This chain joins TRBV3-1 and TRBJ2-7; 9 nucleotides align to TRBD1. V was pared by 5 bases and J by 3 bases, with 11 bases of the junction left unmatched. The CDR3 is 16 residues long. CDR1 and CDR2 (germline): LGHDT, YNNKEL (reference sequence). CDR3 region: CASSYQSLTGGYEQYF. The CDR3 bases are TGTGCCAGCAGCTACCAATCCTTGACAGGGGGCTACGAGCAGTACTTC.

Ten or more counts support this clone. The chain has TRBV29-1 and TRBJ1-3; maybe TRBD1 (5 bases). The CDR3 loop spans 14 amino acids. The germline V gene has CDR1 SQVTM and CDR2 ANQGSEA. V was pared by 4 bases and J by 4 bases, with 14 bases between. The CDR3 DNA sequence: TGCAGCGTTGTGGGGGGTCGGGGCGGAAACACCATATATTTT. This codes for CSVVGGRGGNTIYF.

This chain uses TRBV5-1 with TRBJ2-4, with D maybe TRBD1 (5 bases). The CDR3 runs to 16 residues. With 2 bases removed from V and 2 bases from J, the gap between germline ends came to 14 bases. The germline gives CDR1 SGHRS, CDR2 YFSETQ. CDR3 sequence (DNA): TGCGCCAGCAGCTTTAGAGCAGGGTTCTCCAAAAACATTCAGTACTTC. Translated: CASSFRAGFSKNIQYF. The full variable domain, in which reference TRBV5-1 and TRBJ2-4 provide the parts outside the CDR3, is KAGVTQTPRYLIKTRGQQVTLSCSPISGHRSVSWYQQTPGQGLQFLFEYFSETQRNKGNFPGRFSGRQFSNSRSEMNVSTLELGDSALYLCASSFRAGFSKNIQYFGAGTRLSVL.